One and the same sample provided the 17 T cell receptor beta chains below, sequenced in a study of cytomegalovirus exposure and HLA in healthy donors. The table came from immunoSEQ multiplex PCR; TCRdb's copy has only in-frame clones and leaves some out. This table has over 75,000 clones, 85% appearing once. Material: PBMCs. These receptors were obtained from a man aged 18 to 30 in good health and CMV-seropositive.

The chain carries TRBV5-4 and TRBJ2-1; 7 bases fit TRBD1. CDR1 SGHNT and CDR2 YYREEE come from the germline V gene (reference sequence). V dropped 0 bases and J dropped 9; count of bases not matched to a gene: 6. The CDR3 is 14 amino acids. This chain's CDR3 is CASSLAGTGAEQFF. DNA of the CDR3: TGTGCCAGCAGCTTGGCGGGAACAGGGGCTGAGCAGTTCTTC. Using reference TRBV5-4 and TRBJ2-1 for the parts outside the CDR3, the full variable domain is ETGVTQSPTHLIKTRGQQVTLRCSSQSGHNTVSWYQQALGQGPQFIFQYYREEENGRGNFPPRFSGLQFPNYSSELNVNALELDDSALYLCASSLAGTGAEQFFGPGTRLTVL.

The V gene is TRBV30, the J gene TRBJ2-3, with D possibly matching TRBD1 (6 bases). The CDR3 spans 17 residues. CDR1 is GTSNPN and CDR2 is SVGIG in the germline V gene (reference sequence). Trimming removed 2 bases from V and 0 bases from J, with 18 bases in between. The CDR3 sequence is CAWSYSRGHTSTDTQYF. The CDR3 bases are TGTGCCTGGAGTTACTCCAGGGGTCATACTAGCACAGATACGCAGTATTTT.

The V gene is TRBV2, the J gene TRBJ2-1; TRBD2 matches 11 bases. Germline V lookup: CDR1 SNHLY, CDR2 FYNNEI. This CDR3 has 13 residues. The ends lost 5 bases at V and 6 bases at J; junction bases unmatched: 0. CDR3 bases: TGTGCCAGCAGTACTAGCGGGAGCAATGAGCAGTTCTTC. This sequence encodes CASSTSGSNEQFF.

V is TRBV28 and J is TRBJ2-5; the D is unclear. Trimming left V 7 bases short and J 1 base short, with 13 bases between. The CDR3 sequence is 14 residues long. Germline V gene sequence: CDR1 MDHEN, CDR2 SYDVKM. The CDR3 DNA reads TGTGCCAGCACTACGCCTGGCGGCCAAGAGACCCAGTACTTC. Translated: CASTTPGGQETQYF. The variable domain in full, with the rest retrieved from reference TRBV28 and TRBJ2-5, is DVKVTQSSRYLVKRTGEKVFLECVQDMDHENMFWYRQDPGLGLRLIYFSYDVKMKEKGDIPEGYSVSREKKERFSLILESASTNQTSMYLCASTTPGGQETQYFGPGTRLLVL.

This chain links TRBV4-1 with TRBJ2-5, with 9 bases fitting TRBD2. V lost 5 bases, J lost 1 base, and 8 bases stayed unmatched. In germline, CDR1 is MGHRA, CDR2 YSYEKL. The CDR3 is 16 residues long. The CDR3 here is CASSLRTSESQETQYF. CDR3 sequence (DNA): TGCGCCAGCAGCTTACGGACTAGCGAAAGCCAAGAGACCCAGTACTTC.

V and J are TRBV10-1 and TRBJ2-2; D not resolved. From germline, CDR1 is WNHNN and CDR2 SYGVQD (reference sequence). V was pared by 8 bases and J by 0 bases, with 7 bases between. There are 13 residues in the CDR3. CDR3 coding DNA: TGCGCCAGCGGGCAGCCGAACACCGGGGAGCTGTTTTTT. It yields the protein CASGQPNTGELFF.

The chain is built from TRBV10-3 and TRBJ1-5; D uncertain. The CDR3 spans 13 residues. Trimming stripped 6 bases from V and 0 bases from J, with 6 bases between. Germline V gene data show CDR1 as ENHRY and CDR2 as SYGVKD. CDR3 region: CAIRATSNQPQHF. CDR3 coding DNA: TGTGCCATCAGAGCTACTAGCAATCAGCCCCAGCATTTT.

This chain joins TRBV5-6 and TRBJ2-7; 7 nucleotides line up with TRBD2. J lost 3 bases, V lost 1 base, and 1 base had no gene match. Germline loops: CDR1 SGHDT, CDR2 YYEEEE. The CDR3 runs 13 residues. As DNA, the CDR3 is TGTGCCAGCAGCTTGCCTAGCGGCTACGAGCAGTACTTC. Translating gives CASSLPSGYEQYF.

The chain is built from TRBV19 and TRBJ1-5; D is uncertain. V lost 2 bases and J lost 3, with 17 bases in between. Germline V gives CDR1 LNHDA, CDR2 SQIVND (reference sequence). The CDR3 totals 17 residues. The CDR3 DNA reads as TGTGCCAGTAGTATATACCTTGGTCGCGACTTCAATCAGCCCCAGCATTTT. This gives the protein CASSIYLGRDFNQPQHF.

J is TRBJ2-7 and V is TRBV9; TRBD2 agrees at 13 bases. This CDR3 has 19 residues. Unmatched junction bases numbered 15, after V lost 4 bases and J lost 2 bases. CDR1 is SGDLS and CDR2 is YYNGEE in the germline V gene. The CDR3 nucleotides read TGTGCCAGCAGCCCACACCACGCCCCTGGGACTAGCGGGACCTACGAGCAGTACTTC. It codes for CASSPHHAPGTSGTYEQYF.

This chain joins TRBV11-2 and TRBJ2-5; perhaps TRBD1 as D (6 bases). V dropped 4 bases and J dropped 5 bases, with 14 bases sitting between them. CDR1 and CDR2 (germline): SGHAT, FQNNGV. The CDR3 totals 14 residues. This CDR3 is CASSSMTGTETQYF. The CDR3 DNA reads TGTGCCAGCAGCTCTATGACAGGAACCGAGACCCAGTACTTC.

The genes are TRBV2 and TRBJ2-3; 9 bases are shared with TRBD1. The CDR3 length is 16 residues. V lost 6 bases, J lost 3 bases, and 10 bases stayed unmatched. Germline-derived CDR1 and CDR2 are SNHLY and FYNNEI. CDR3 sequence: CASSYRGRRQTDTQYF. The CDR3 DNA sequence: TGTGCCAGCAGCTACAGGGGGCGACGTCAGACAGATACGCAGTATTTT.

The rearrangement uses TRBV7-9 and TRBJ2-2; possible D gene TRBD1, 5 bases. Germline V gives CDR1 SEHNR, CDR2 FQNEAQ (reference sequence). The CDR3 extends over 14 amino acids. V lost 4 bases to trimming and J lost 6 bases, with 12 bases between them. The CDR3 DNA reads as TGTGCCAGCAGCTCCCCACCCAGGGCCGGGGAGCTGTTTTTT. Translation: CASSSPPRAGELFF.

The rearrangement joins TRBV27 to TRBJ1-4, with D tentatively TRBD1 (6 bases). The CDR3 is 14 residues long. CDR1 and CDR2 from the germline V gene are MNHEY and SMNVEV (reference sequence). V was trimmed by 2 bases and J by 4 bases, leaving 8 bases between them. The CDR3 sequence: CASSLQGFNEKLFF. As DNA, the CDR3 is TGTGCCAGCAGTTTACAGGGGTTTAATGAAAAACTGTTTTTT.

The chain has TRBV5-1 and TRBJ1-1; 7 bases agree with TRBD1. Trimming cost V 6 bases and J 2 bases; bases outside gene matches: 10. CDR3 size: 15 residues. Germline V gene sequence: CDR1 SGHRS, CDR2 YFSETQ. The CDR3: CASKPETGFNTEAFF. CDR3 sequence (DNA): TGCGCCAGCAAGCCCGAGACAGGGTTCAACACTGAAGCTTTCTTT.

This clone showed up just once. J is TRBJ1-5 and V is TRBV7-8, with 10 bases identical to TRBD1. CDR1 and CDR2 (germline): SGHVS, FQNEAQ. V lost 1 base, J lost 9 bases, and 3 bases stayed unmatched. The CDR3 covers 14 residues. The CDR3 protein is CASSLVGQGGPQHF. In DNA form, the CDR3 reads TGTGCCAGCAGCTTAGTCGGACAGGGGGGGCCCCAGCATTTT.

The CDR3 DNA reads as TGTGCCAGCAGTCAACTCGGACAGGCCCAAGAGACCCAGTACTTC. Translated: CASSQLGQAQETQYF. The chain recombines TRBV28 with TRBJ2-5; 7 bases map to TRBD1. CDR1 MDHEN and CDR2 SYDVKM come from the germline V gene. V gave up 5 bases and J gave up 1 base; unmatched junction bases: 7. This CDR3 contains 15 residues.